Only a few counts were recorded for the clone carrying this T cell receptor (beta chain). What it recognizes is unknown. 5'RACE primed from the constant segment yielded TCR alpha and TCR beta cDNA libraries bearing sample barcodes and UMIs. TCRdb ran MiXCR on the 5' RACE reads and lists one entry per CDR3 protein. The data contain around 420,000 distinct CDR3 sequences, more than 20% of them singletons. These data are taken from a study of T-cell memory formation after mild COVID-19. The study, taken as a whole, reports: Contracting clones, day 15 to 85, had balanced CD4/CD8, and later expanders favored CD4+.

CDR1 and CDR2 from the germline V gene are SGHRS and YFSETQ. The junction had 7 bases not matched to a gene; V was cut back by 3 bases and J by 1 base. This CDR3 comprises 18 residues. This chain links TRBV5-1 with TRBJ2-6, with 10 bases matching TRBD1. The clonotype comes from an adult woman who had mild COVID-19 (a few samples of this study predate the infection). Cell type and time point are not known. The sequencing input was PBMCs or a T cell subset sorted from them (not recorded which). The CDR3 DNA is TGCGCCAGCAGCTCCCCGGGACAGGGGATTTCTGGGGCCAACGTCCTGACTTTC. Residues: CASSSPGQGISGANVLTF.